Listed here are 30 T cell receptor beta chains from one sample, sequenced in a study of cytomegalovirus exposure and HLA in healthy donors. The PCR had 60 Vbeta and 13 Jbeta primers. The repertoire was sequenced with immunoSEQ multiplex PCR; TCRdb's copy has only in-frame clones and lacks some. The sample includes 150,000 or so clones, about 79% of them seen just once. Sequenced sample: PBMCs. These receptors all stem from a man aged 40-50 years in good health and CMV-seropositive.

This clone was counted only a few times. The chain joins TRBV25-1 to TRBJ2-5, with 7 bases aligning to TRBD1. J gave up 1 base and V 5 bases, and 4 bases lay outside the gene matches. Germline loops: CDR1 MGHDK, CDR2 SYGVNS. The CDR3 covers 14 residues. CDR3 protein: CASSKGGLQETQYF. CDR3 nucleotides: TGTGCCAGCAGTAAAGGGGGCCTCCAAGAGACCCAGTACTTC. Combining the CDR3 with reference TRBV25-1 and TRBJ2-5 gives the whole variable domain EADIYQTPRYLVIGTGKKITLECSQTMGHDKMYWYQQDPGMELHLIHYSYGVNSTEKGDLSSESTVSRIRTEHFPLTLESARPSHTSQYLCASSKGGLQETQYFGPGTRLLVL.

This chain joins TRBV14 and TRBJ2-3, with 8 positions matching TRBD1. Unmatched junction bases numbered 10, after V lost 4 bases and J lost 4 bases. Germline loops: CDR1 SGHDN, CDR2 FVKESK. CDR3 size: 16 residues. CDR3 loop: CASSRRGQGAADTQYF. CDR3 coding DNA: TGTGCCAGCAGCCGGAGAGGGCAGGGGGCCGCAGATACGCAGTATTTT.

The CDR3 DNA follows: TGTGCCAGCCGGCCCGGGAGGGCCCAAGGCGAGCAGTACTTC. This translates into CASRPGRAQGEQYF. This chain uses TRBV19 with TRBJ2-7; 8 bases align to TRBD2. CDR3 size: 14 residues. Germline lookup yields CDR1 LNHDA and CDR2 SQIVND (reference sequence). The ends lost 9 bases at V and 6 bases at J; junction bases unmatched: 13.

The chain has TRBV28 and TRBJ2-2; D ambiguous. The CDR3 is made up of 14 amino acids. Germline-derived CDR1 and CDR2 are MDHEN and SYDVKM. V shed 6 bases and J shed 4 bases, with 12 bases lying between them. Here the CDR3 DNA reads TGTGCCAGCAGGACACCGCTAACCACCGGGGAGCTGTTTTTT. Protein product: CASRTPLTTGELFF.

This rearrangement joins TRBV5-1 to TRBJ2-1, with 8 nucleotides matching TRBD1. The CDR3 runs to 14 residues. V lost 1 base, J lost 9 bases, and 6 bases stayed unmatched. Germline CDR1 is SGHRS and CDR2 is YFSETQ. The CDR3 DNA reads as TGCGCCAGCAGCTTGCTTCAGGGGGCGGTTGAGCAGTTCTTC. Translated, it gives CASSLLQGAVEQFF.

The V and J genes are TRBV7-6 and TRBJ2-6; possibly TRBD1 for D (6 bases). This CDR3 spans 18 amino acids. Germline V gene sequence: CDR1 SGHVS, CDR2 FNYEAQ. Deletions cut 1 base from V and 3 bases from J, with 16 bases between. The CDR3 sequence: CASSLEPQGRSGANVLTF. The CDR3 DNA sequence: TGTGCCAGCAGCTTAGAGCCTCAGGGGCGCAGTGGGGCCAACGTCCTGACTTTC. Full variable domain (outside the CDR3, taken from reference TRBV7-6 and TRBJ2-6): GAGVSQSPRYKVTKRGQDVALRCDPISGHVSLYWYRQALGQGPEFLTYFNYEAQQDKSGLPNDRFSAERPEGSISTLTIQRTEQRDSAMYRCASSLEPQGRSGANVLTFGAGSRLTVL.

The V gene is TRBV6-1, the J gene TRBJ2-1, with D possibly being TRBD1 (6 bases). The CDR3 spans 11 residues. Germline lookup yields CDR1 MNHNS and CDR2 SASEGT. The V and J ends lost 0 bases and 12 bases respectively, with 6 bases between them. The CDR3 coding sequence is TGTGCCAGCAGTGAAGCCAGGGGGCAGTTCTTC. Its translation is CASSEARGQFF.

The chain carries TRBV30 and TRBJ2-7; TRBD1 might be the D (7 bases). This CDR3 is 14 amino acids long. Germline V gene lookup returns CDR1 GTSNPN and CDR2 SVGIG (reference sequence). V shed 2 bases and J shed 1 base, with 12 bases lying between them. Written as DNA, the CDR3 is TGTGCCTGGAGTTGGAGGGGGCAGTCCTACGAGCAGTACTTC. Protein: CAWSWRGQSYEQYF. The full variable domain, rest sourced from reference TRBV30 and TRBJ2-7, is SQTIHQWPATLVQPVGSPLSLECTVEGTSNPNLYWYRQAAGRGLQLLFYSVGIGQISSEVPQNLSASRPQDRQFILSSKKLLLSDSGFYLCAWSWRGQSYEQYFGPGTRLTVT.

A word on this clone: Mismatch with germline at one junction end may stem from a read error. The rearrangement links TRBV4-1 to TRBJ2-7, with 12 bases that match TRBD2. The CDR3 spans 16 residues. CDR1 and CDR2 (germline): MGHRA, YSYEKL. CDR3 protein: CASSKELAGGSYEQYF. The CDR3 region has the DNA TGCGCCAGCAGCAAAGAACTAGCGGGAGGCTCCTACGAGCAGTACTTC.

The rearrangement links TRBV4-1 to TRBJ1-5; D is undetermined. V dropped 1 base and J dropped 1 base, with 5 bases sitting between them. The germline gives CDR1 MGHRA, CDR2 YSYEKL. The CDR3 contains 14 residues. The CDR3, as DNA: TGCGCCAGCAGCCAAGCTGGCAGCAATCAGCCCCAGCATTTT. Encoded protein: CASSQAGSNQPQHF.

The sample holds a few counts of this clone. This chain connects TRBV29-1 to TRBJ2-3, with D uncertain. Trimming removed 3 bases at V and 2 bases at J, with 9 bases between. CDR1 and CDR2 (germline): SQVTM, ANQGSEA. The CDR3 totals 13 residues. For the CDR3, the DNA is TGCAGCGTTGACGAGAGCCCCACAGATACGCAGTATTTT. Its protein is CSVDESPTDTQYF.

The genes are TRBV5-1 and TRBJ2-6, with a weak D call TRBD1 (5 bases). The germline V gene has CDR1 SGHRS and CDR2 YFSETQ. The length of the CDR3 is 15 residues. Trimming cost V 3 bases and J 4 bases, with 11 bases left between them. CDR3 protein: CASSSQGSGANVLTF. As DNA, the CDR3 is TGCGCCAGCAGCTCCCAGGGATCCGGGGCCAACGTCCTGACTTTC. The full variable domain, with the rest looked up from reference TRBV5-1 and TRBJ2-6, is KAGVTQTPRYLIKTRGQQVTLSCSPISGHRSVSWYQQTPGQGLQFLFEYFSETQRNKGNFPGRFSGRQFSNSRSEMNVSTLELGDSALYLCASSSQGSGANVLTFGAGSRLTVL.

As to this clone: At one of its ends the junction is not consistent with the germline gene, which may arise from a read error. The chain carries TRBV6-1 and TRBJ2-7, with D perhaps TRBD1 (7 bases). Germline V CDR1 and CDR2: MNHNS, SASEGT. This CDR3 contains 12 residues. This CDR3 is CASSEVPAGTDF. The CDR3 DNA reads as TGTGCCAGCAGTGAAGTTCCGGCGGGGACAGACTTC.

This clone has a handful of counts. The chain joins TRBV2 to TRBJ2-5; the D gene is possibly TRBD1 (6 bases). V was pared by 5 bases and J by 1 base, with 8 bases between. Germline assignment: CDR1 SNHLY and CDR2 FYNNEI. The length of the CDR3 is 13 residues. The CDR3 here is CASSRQAQETQYF. CDR3 bases: TGTGCCAGCAGTAGACAGGCCCAAGAGACCCAGTACTTC. The whole variable domain, filled in from reference TRBV2 and TRBJ2-5, reads EPEVTQTPSHQVTQMGQEVILRCVPISNHLYFYWYRQILGQKVEFLVSFYNNEISEKSEIFDDQFSVERPDGSNFTLKIRSTKLEDSAMYFCASSRQAQETQYFGPGTRLLVL.

The chain couples TRBV27 to TRBJ1-1; no definite D call. The CDR3 loop spans 13 amino acids. V was pared by 6 bases and J by 0 bases, with 8 bases between. Germline-derived CDR1 and CDR2 are MNHEY and SMNVEV (reference sequence). In nucleotides, the CDR3 is TGTGCCAGCAGGGGCAGCATGAACACTGAAGCTTTCTTT. As protein: CASRGSMNTEAFF.

The chain employs TRBV6-5 and TRBJ2-1, with D maybe TRBD1 (7 bases). Between the trimmed V and J ends, which lost 7 bases and 16 bases, there was a span of 17 bases. The V gene's germline CDR1 is MNHEY and CDR2 SVGAGI. This CDR3 spans 11 amino acids. The DNA of the CDR3 is TGTGCCAGCATCCTTCCAGGGGGGCAATTCTTC. Translated: CASILPGGQFF.

The chain combines TRBV25-1 with TRBJ2-5; 8 bases align to TRBD1. The CDR3 runs to 14 residues. V shed 5 bases, J shed 4 bases, and the junction held 6 bases outside the gene matches. Germline values: CDR1 MGHDK, CDR2 SYGVNS. CDR3 coding DNA: TGTGCCAGCAGTTGGACAGGGATGGCAGAGACCCAGTACTTC. Translating it yields CASSWTGMAETQYF.

J is TRBJ2-2 and V is TRBV7-9, with D possibly being TRBD1 (6 bases). Trimming pared 6 bases from V and 0 bases from J, leaving 17 bases between. CDR3 length: 17 residues. Germline-derived CDR1 and CDR2 are SEHNR and FQNEAQ (reference sequence). The CDR3 is CASRPRGMGANTGELFF. CDR3 nucleotide sequence: TGTGCCAGCAGACCCAGGGGTATGGGTGCGAACACCGGGGAGCTGTTTTTT.

This chain links TRBV25-1 with TRBJ1-4; 7 bases line up with TRBD1. Germline V gene lookup returns CDR1 MGHDK and CDR2 SYGVNS. The CDR3 contains 15 residues. V lost 2 bases, J lost 0 bases, and 0 bases stayed unmatched. The CDR3 coding sequence is TGTGCCAGCAGTGAAGGACAGGCAACTAATGAAAAACTGTTTTTT. It is translated as CASSEGQATNEKLFF.

The rearrangement joins TRBV9 to TRBJ2-5; D is uncertain. From germline, CDR1 is SGDLS and CDR2 YYNGEE. CDR3 length: 12 amino acids. The ends were cut back, 0 bases at V and 7 bases at J, with 7 bases in the middle. CDR3 nucleotide sequence: TGTGCCAGCAGCGTAGGCGGTACGACCCAGTACTTC. Its protein is CASSVGGTTQYF.

The chain has TRBV6-5 and TRBJ2-7; D ambiguous. The CDR3 extends over 14 amino acids. Trimming removed 0 bases at V and 0 bases at J, with 6 bases between. Germline V gene sequence: CDR1 MNHEY, CDR2 SVGAGI. The CDR3 region is CASSYSQVSYEQYF. CDR3 in DNA: TGTGCCAGCAGTTACTCTCAGGTCTCCTACGAGCAGTACTTC.

Here the CDR3 DNA reads TGTGCCAGCAGTTATGGCGGCCAGGGCTATGGCTACACCTTC. It codes for CASSYGGQGYGYTF. The rearrangement joins TRBV6-1 to TRBJ1-2; possibly TRBD1 for D (5 bases). Germline-derived CDR1 and CDR2 are MNHNS and SASEGT. Trimming took 5 bases from V and 4 from J, leaving 14 bases between them. The CDR3 extends over 14 amino acids.

The rearrangement links TRBV5-1 to TRBJ2-5; 14 bases align to TRBD2. This CDR3 region has 17 residues. Germline V gives CDR1 SGHRS, CDR2 YFSETQ. The V segment lost 4 bases and the J segment 3 bases; nucleotides outside the gene matches: 8. The CDR3 loop reads CASSLRLAGGPKETQYF. CDR3 bases: TGCGCCAGCAGCCTTCGACTAGCGGGAGGGCCAAAAGAGACCCAGTACTTC. Filled out from reference TRBV5-1 and TRBJ2-5, the complete variable domain reads KAGVTQTPRYLIKTRGQQVTLSCSPISGHRSVSWYQQTPGQGLQFLFEYFSETQRNKGNFPGRFSGRQFSNSRSEMNVSTLELGDSALYLCASSLRLAGGPKETQYFGPGTRLLVL.

The chain joins TRBV5-4 to TRBJ2-3; the D gene is possibly TRBD1 (6 bases). This CDR3 region has 19 residues. Trimming left V 0 bases short and J 3 bases short, with 23 bases between. The germline V gene has CDR1 SGHNT and CDR2 YYREEE (reference sequence). The CDR3 here is CASSLEVVVGRGVTDTQYF. CDR3 DNA sequence: TGTGCCAGCAGCTTGGAAGTGGTGGTGGGCAGGGGTGTAACAGATACGCAGTATTTT.

This chain joins TRBV2 and TRBJ1-4, with a possible D match to TRBD1 (6 bases). In germline, CDR1 is SNHLY, CDR2 FYNNEI. V was cut by 5 bases and J by 10 bases, with 14 bases left in between. The CDR3 spans 13 residues. The CDR3, as DNA: TGTGCCAGCAGTTTCCAGGGGTTGGGAAAACTGTTTTTT. This encodes CASSFQGLGKLFF.

This clone was observed once. This chain joins TRBV19 and TRBJ1-6; 7 nucleotides match TRBD1. With 10 bases clipped from V and 6 bases from J, the junction kept 6 bases outside the gene matches. This CDR3 contains 13 residues. Looked up from germline, CDR1 is LNHDA and CDR2 is SQIVND (reference sequence). CDR3 DNA sequence: TGTGCCATAAGAGGGACAGTTAATTCACCCCTCCACTTT. Translated: CAIRGTVNSPLHF.

Details on this clone: One end of the junction varies from germline; a read error may be responsible. Other DNA sequences within the sample encode an identical CDR3. CDR3 DNA sequence: TGTGCCAGTAGCCAAGCTCAGGGGACGATGAACACTGAAGCTTTCTTT. Its translation is CASSQAQGTMNTEAFF. The chain combines TRBV14 with TRBJ1-1, with D possibly being TRBD1 (6 bases). The V gene's germline CDR1 is SGHDN and CDR2 FVKESK. The CDR3 loop spans 16 amino acids.

This rearrangement joins TRBV19 to TRBJ1-1; D not certain. The germline gives CDR1 LNHDA, CDR2 SQIVND (reference sequence). The V end lost 4 bases, the J end lost 0 bases, and 9 bases lay between the germline ends. The CDR3 runs 14 residues. The CDR3 loop reads CASSKDGVNTEAFF. For the CDR3, the DNA is TGTGCCAGTAGTAAAGACGGGGTGAACACTGAAGCTTTCTTT.

The sample holds a few counts of this clone. J is TRBJ2-3 and V is TRBV7-9; 8 nucleotides align to TRBD1. The V segment lost 5 bases and the J segment 1 base; nucleotides outside the gene matches: 5. CDR1 SEHNR and CDR2 FQNEAQ come from the germline V gene (reference sequence). There are 15 residues in the CDR3. The CDR3 spells CASSQGQGGTDTQYF. In DNA, the CDR3 is TGTGCCAGCAGCCAAGGACAGGGAGGCACAGATACGCAGTATTTT.

The chain employs TRBV4-1 and TRBJ2-7; D is unclear. The CDR3 has 15 amino acids. V gave up 1 base and J gave up 2 bases, with 12 bases separating them. Germline loops: CDR1 MGHRA, CDR2 YSYEKL. The CDR3 region is CASSQVVQITYEQYF. The CDR3 DNA is TGCGCCAGCAGCCAAGTTGTACAAATAACCTACGAGCAGTACTTC.